What follows are 14 T cell receptor beta chains derived from one specimen sequenced in a study of cytomegalovirus exposure and HLA in healthy donors. The method was immunoSEQ multiplex PCR; TCRdb's version includes in-frame clones alone and lacks a portion of them. The sample carries about 160,000 clones, 75% to 90% recorded once. The sequencing sample was made of PBMCs. Receptors were obtained from a woman younger than 30 in good health and CMV-seronegative.

The chain has TRBV5-1 and TRBJ1-1; TRBD1 matches at 10 bases. The CDR3 has 16 residues. Germline CDR1 and CDR2: SGHRS and YFSETQ. V lost 0 bases to trimming and J lost 4 bases; unmatched junction nucleotides: 6. In DNA, the CDR3 is TGCGCCAGCAGCTTGGATGGGACAGGGGAGGGCACTGAAGCTTTCTTT. This encodes CASSLDGTGEGTEAFF.

This chain uses TRBV2 with TRBJ2-3, with a possible D match to TRBD1 (6 bases). V lost 6 bases and J lost 1, with 26 bases in between. The CDR3 length is 19 residues. Germline values: CDR1 SNHLY, CDR2 FYNNEI. CDR3 sequence (DNA): TGTGCCAGCAGGAGAGAGGGAAGGGGGTTCGCAAGGGGCACAGATACGCAGTATTTT. This encodes CASRREGRGFARGTDTQYF. Drawing the rest from reference TRBV2 and TRBJ2-3, the complete variable domain is EPEVTQTPSHQVTQMGQEVILRCVPISNHLYFYWYRQILGQKVEFLVSFYNNEISEKSEIFDDQFSVERPDGSNFTLKIRSTKLEDSAMYFCASRREGRGFARGTDTQYFGPGTRLTVL.

V gene TRBV27 combines with J gene TRBJ2-3; TRBD2 might be the D (6 bases). The germline V and J ends were trimmed by 1 base and 0 bases, with 11 bases remaining between them. The CDR3 totals 16 residues. The germline gives CDR1 MNHEY, CDR2 SMNVEV (reference sequence). The chain's CDR3 is CASSLLTAGSTDTQYF. The CDR3 nucleotides read TGTGCCAGCAGTTTATTGACTGCGGGAAGCACAGATACGCAGTATTTT.

The CDR3 region has the DNA TGTGCCAGCAGGACAGGGGCCCCTAATGAAAAACTGTTTTTT. This codes for CASRTGAPNEKLFF. The chain is built from TRBV6-5 and TRBJ1-4; 8 bases line up with TRBD1. The CDR3 has 14 amino acids. Germline V gives CDR1 MNHEY, CDR2 SVGAGI. The trim removed 6 bases at V and 3 bases at J, leaving 3 bases unmatched.

The chain couples TRBV18 to TRBJ2-7; 12 nucleotides align to TRBD2. Germline CDR1 reads KGHSH; CDR2 reads LQKENI. The V gene end was trimmed by 6 bases and the J gene end by 3 bases; junction bases not matched to a gene: 3. The CDR3 totals 14 residues. Here the CDR3 reads CASSQTSGGYEQYF. The CDR3 DNA sequence: TGTGCCAGCTCGCAGACTAGCGGGGGCTACGAGCAGTACTTC.

The genes are TRBV5-1 and TRBJ2-3, with TRBD2 identical over 8 bases. The CDR3 totals 17 residues. V dropped 0 bases and J dropped 5; count of bases not matched to a gene: 11. The germline CDR1 and CDR2 sequences are SGHRS and YFSETQ. DNA for the CDR3: TGCGCCAGCAGCTTGGGTATAACGGGGGGGCCGGGAGATACGCAGTATTTT. Its protein is CASSLGITGGPGDTQYF.

The chain recombines TRBV13 with TRBJ1-2; weak D call: TRBD1 (6 bases). This CDR3 spans 13 amino acids. V was clipped by 6 bases and J by 4 bases, with 12 bases between them. The germline CDR1 and CDR2 sequences are PRHDT and FYEKMQ (reference sequence). For the CDR3, the DNA is TGTGCCAGCAGAGTACAGGGTGCCTATGGCTACACCTTC. This codes for CASRVQGAYGYTF. Full variable domain (rest looked up from reference TRBV13 and TRBJ1-2): AAGVIQSPRHLIKEKRETATLKCYPIPRHDTVYWYQQGPGQDPQFLISFYEKMQSDKGSIPDRFSAQQFSDYHSELNMSSLELGDSALYFCASRVQGAYGYTFGSGTRLTVV.

The chain employs TRBV10-3 and TRBJ1-5, with D unclear. Germline V gene sequence: CDR1 ENHRY, CDR2 SYGVKD. The CDR3 has 16 amino acids. Deletions cut 2 bases from V and 0 bases from J, with 11 bases between. CDR3 in amino acids: CAISEGRQTSNQPQHF. In DNA form, the CDR3 reads TGTGCCATCAGTGAGGGCAGACAAACTAGCAATCAGCCCCAGCATTTT.

This chain links TRBV5-8 with TRBJ1-2; D is unclear. This CDR3 spans 17 amino acids. Per germline, CDR1 SGHTS and CDR2 YDEGEE. Trimming took off 2 bases at V and 2 bases at J, with 19 bases between the two ends. CDR3 region: CASSFNPPRSANYGYTF. The CDR3 coding sequence is TGTGCCAGCAGCTTTAACCCACCCCGGTCAGCGAACTATGGCTACACCTTC.

The chain couples TRBV19 to TRBJ2-7; 7 nucleotides match TRBD2. This CDR3 spans 16 amino acids. CDR1 is LNHDA and CDR2 is SQIVND in the germline V gene (reference sequence). V trimming: 5 bases; J trimming: 3 bases; junction bases outside the gene matches: 13. The CDR3 is CASSPGPGLPHYEQYF. CDR3 bases: TGTGCCAGTAGTCCTGGCCCGGGACTACCGCACTACGAGCAGTACTTC.

This clone was detected once. Different DNA sequences within this sample yield the same CDR3. The rearrangement uses TRBV27 and TRBJ1-1, with TRBD1 as a possible D gene (5 bases). Looked up from germline, CDR1 is MNHEY and CDR2 is SMNVEV (reference sequence). V lost 6 bases to trimming and J lost 1 base, with 9 bases between them. The CDR3 totals 13 residues. The CDR3 DNA follows: TGTGCCAGCAGCCTGGGGGGGAACACTGAAGCTTTCTTT. Protein: CASSLGGNTEAFF.

The gene calls are TRBV19 and TRBJ2-7, with TRBD2 as a possible D gene (6 bases). Germline CDR1 LNHDA, CDR2 SQIVND (reference sequence). V lost 4 bases, J lost 5 bases, and 12 bases lay in between. The CDR3 sequence is 13 residues long. The CDR3 DNA reads TGTGCCAGTAGTAGCGCGCGGGGTGACGAGCAGTACTTC. It encodes CASSSARGDEQYF. Variable domain in full (rest from reference TRBV19 and TRBJ2-7): DGGITQSPKYLFRKEGQNVTLSCEQNLNHDAMYWYRQDPGQGLRLIYYSQIVNDFQKGDIAEGYSVSREKKESFPLTVTSAQKNPTAFYLCASSSARGDEQYFGPGTRLTVT.

The chain uses TRBV27 and TRBJ2-5, with 13 bases lining up with TRBD2. Trimming at V came to 5 bases and at J to 1 base, leaving 1 base not matched to a gene. The length of the CDR3 is 15 residues. Germline loops: CDR1 MNHEY, CDR2 SMNVEV (reference sequence). CDR3 amino acids: CASSRTSGSQETQYF. The CDR3 region has the DNA TGTGCCAGCAGTCGGACTAGCGGGAGCCAAGAGACCCAGTACTTC.

The chain uses TRBV7-2 and TRBJ1-4; the D is unclear. The CDR3 covers 16 residues. CDR1 and CDR2 from the germline V gene are SGHTA and FQGNSA. The germline V and J ends were trimmed by 5 bases and 2 bases, with 15 bases remaining between them. In nucleotides, the CDR3 is TGTGCCAGCAGCAAGCACGTTCCGGGGACTAATGAAAAACTGTTTTTT. Protein product: CASSKHVPGTNEKLFF. Using reference TRBV7-2 and TRBJ1-4 for the parts outside the CDR3, the full variable domain is GAGVSQSPSNKVTEKGKDVELRCDPISGHTALYWYRQSLGQGLEFLIYFQGNSAPDKSGLPSDRFSAERTGGSVSTLTIQRTQQEDSAVYLCASSKHVPGTNEKLFFGSGTQLSVL.